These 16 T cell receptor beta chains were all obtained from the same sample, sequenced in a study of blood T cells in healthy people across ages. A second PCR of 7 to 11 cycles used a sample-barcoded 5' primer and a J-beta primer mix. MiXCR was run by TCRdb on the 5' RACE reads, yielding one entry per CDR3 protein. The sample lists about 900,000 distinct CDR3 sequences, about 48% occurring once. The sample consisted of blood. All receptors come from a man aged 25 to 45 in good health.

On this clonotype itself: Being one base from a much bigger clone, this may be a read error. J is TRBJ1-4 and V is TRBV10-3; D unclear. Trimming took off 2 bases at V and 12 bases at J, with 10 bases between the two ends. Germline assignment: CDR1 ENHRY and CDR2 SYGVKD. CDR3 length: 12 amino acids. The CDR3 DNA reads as TGTGCCATCAGTGAGGGGCGGGAAGAACTGTTTTTT. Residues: CAISEGREELFF.

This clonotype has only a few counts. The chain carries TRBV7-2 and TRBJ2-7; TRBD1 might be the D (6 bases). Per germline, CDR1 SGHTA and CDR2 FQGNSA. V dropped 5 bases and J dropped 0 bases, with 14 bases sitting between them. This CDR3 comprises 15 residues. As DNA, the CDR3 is TGTGCCAGCAGCCCAACCGGACAGATCTCCTACGAGCAGTACTTC. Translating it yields CASSPTGQISYEQYF.

CDR3 sequence (DNA): TGTGCCAGCAGCTTACTGGGGACTAGCGGCTACAATGAGCAGTACTTC. Protein: CASSLLGTSGYNEQYF. This sequence joins TRBV7-2 and TRBJ2-1, with 11 bases identical to TRBD2. The J call may be mistaken, given a closer DNA end match to TRBJ2-7. The germline V gene encodes CDR1 SGHTA and CDR2 FQGNSA. This CDR3 region has 16 residues.

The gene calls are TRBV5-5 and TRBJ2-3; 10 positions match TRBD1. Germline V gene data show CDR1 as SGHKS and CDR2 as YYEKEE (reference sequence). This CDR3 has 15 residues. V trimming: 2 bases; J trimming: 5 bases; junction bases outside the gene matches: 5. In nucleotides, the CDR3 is TGTGCCAGCAGCTTACGACAGGGGGCTAAAGATACGCAGTATTTT. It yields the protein CASSLRQGAKDTQYF.

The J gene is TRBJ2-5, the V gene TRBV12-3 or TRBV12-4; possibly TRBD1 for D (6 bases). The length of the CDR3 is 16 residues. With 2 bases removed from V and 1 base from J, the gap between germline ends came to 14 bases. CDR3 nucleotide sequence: TGTGCCAGCAGTTTATGGGGGCTGGGGGTCCAAGAGACCCAGTACTTC. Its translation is CASSLWGLGVQETQYF.

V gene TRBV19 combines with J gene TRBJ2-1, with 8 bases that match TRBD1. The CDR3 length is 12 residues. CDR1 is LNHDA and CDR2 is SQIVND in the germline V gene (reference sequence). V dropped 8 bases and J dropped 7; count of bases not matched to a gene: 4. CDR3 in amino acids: CASSRDRNEQFF. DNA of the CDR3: TGTGCCAGTTCCCGGGACAGGAATGAGCAGTTCTTC. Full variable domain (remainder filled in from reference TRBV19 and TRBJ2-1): DGGITQSPKYLFRKEGQNVTLSCEQNLNHDAMYWYRQDPGQGLRLIYYSQIVNDFQKGDIAEGYSVSREKKESFPLTVTSAQKNPTAFYLCASSRDRNEQFFGPGTRLTVL.

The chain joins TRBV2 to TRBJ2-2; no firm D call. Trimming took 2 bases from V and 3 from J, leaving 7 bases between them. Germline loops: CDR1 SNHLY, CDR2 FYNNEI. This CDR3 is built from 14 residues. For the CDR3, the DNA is TGTGCCAGCAGTGAATACAGATACACCGGGGAGCTGTTTTTT. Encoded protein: CASSEYRYTGELFF.

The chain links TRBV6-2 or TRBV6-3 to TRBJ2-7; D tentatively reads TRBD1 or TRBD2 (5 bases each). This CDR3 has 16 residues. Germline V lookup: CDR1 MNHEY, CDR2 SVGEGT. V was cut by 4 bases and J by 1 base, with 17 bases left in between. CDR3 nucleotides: TGTGCCAGCAGTTCCCAGGGACCTACACTTTCCTACGAGCAGTACTTC. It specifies CASSSQGPTLSYEQYF.

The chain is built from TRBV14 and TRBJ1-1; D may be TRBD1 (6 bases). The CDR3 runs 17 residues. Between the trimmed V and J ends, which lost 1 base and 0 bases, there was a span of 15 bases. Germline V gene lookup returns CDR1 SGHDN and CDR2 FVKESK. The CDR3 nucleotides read TGTGCCAGCAGCCAAGCCCTCTCGGGGGCCCTGAACACTGAAGCTTTCTTT. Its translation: CASSQALSGALNTEAFF.

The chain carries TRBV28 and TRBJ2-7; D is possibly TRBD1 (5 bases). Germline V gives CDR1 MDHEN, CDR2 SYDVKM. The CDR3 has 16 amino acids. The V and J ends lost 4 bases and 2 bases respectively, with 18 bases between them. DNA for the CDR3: TGTGCCAGCAGTTCGGAAGACAGAGTGAAACCCTACGAGCAGTACTTC. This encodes CASSSEDRVKPYEQYF.

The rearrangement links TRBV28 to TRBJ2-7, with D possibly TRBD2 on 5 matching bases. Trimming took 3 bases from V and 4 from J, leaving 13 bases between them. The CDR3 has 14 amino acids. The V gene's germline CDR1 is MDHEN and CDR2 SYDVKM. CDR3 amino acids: CASSFIGRVYEQYF. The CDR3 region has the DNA TGTGCCAGCAGTTTCATAGGGAGAGTGTACGAGCAGTACTTC.

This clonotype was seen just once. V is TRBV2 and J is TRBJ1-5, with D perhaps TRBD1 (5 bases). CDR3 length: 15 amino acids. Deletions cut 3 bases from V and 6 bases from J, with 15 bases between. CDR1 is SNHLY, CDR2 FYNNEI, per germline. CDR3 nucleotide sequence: TGTGCCAGCAGTGATAACCGAGGGGTTGGTCAGCCCCAGCATTTT. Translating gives CASSDNRGVGQPQHF.

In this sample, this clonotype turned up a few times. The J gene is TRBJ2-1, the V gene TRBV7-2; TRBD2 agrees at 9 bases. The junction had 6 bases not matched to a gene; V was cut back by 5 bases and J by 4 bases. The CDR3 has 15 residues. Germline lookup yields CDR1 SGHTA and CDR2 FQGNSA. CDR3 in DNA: TGTGCCAGCAGCAAGACTAGCGGCTCATACAATGAGCAGTTCTTC. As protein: CASSKTSGSYNEQFF.

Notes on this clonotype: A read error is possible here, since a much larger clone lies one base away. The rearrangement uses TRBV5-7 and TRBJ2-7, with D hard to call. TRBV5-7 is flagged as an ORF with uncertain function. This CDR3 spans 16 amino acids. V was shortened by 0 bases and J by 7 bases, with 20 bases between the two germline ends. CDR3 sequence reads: CASSLARSCSYNEQYF. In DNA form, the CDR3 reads TGTGCCAGCAGCTTGGCCAGGTCTTGCTCCTACAATGAGCAGTACTTC.

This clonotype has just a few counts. CDR3 sequence reads: CASSYGQGINSPLHF. CDR3 in DNA: TGCGCCAGCAGCTACGGACAGGGGATTAATTCACCCCTCCACTTT. The V call is TRBV4-3, the J call TRBJ1-6; TRBD1 matches at 9 bases. CDR3 size: 15 residues. Per germline, CDR1 LGHNA and CDR2 YSLEER. J lost 6 bases, V lost 5 bases, and 5 bases had no gene match.

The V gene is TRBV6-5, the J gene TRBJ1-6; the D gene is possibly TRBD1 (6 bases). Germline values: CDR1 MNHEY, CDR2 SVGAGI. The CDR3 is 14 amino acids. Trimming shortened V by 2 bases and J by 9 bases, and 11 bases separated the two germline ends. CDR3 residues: CASSYDWGASPLHF. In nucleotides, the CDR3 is TGTGCCAGCAGTTACGACTGGGGGGCTTCACCCCTCCACTTT.